Presented here are 27 T cell receptor beta chains from one specimen sequenced in a study of T cells in Graves' hyperthyroidism and ophthalmopathy. From RNA transcripts, TCR beta CDR3 regions were amplified. TCR CDR3 regions were first amplified by RT-PCR with HTBI primers. TCRdb analysed the multiplex PCR reads with MiXCR anew, one entry per CDR3 protein. The repertoire holds some 560,000 distinct CDR3 sequences, 12% to 15% seen once, with approximately 15% in the top ten. The sequenced sample consisted of blood. The receptors were sampled from a woman aged 40 to 50 with Graves' hyperthyroidism.

This clonotype was picked up a small number of times. The genes are TRBV10-2 and TRBJ2-2; D gene unclear. V lost 7 bases and J lost 4, with 7 bases in between. The germline V gene encodes CDR1 WSHSY and CDR2 SAAADI. The CDR3 is 12 residues long. CDR3 residues: CASKDFTGELFF. The CDR3 DNA reads TGCGCCAGCAAAGACTTCACCGGGGAGCTGTTTTTT.

This clonotype has ten or more counts. The chain couples TRBV14 to TRBJ2-4, with TRBD2 identical over 8 bases. This CDR3 has 16 residues. With 6 bases clipped from V and 1 base from J, the junction kept 8 bases outside the gene matches. Germline V gene lookup returns CDR1 SGHDN and CDR2 FVKESK. This CDR3 reads CASSLSKREAKNIQYF. CDR3 DNA: TGTGCCAGCAGTCTGTCCAAGCGGGAGGCCAAAAACATTCAGTACTTC.

This clonotype was found many times. CDR3 DNA sequence: TGTGCCAGCAGCCAAATGGAGACCCAGTACTTC. Its protein product is CASSQMETQYF. This rearrangement joins TRBV3-1 to TRBJ2-5; D is unresolved. Germline CDR1 and CDR2: LGHDT and YNNKEL (reference sequence). CDR3 length: 11 amino acids. V shed 2 bases and J shed 5 bases, with 3 bases lying between them.

This clonotype showed up many times. The chain has TRBV9 and TRBJ2-1, with D tentatively TRBD1 or TRBD2 (5 bases each). The CDR3 sequence is 17 residues long. V was shortened by 0 bases and J by 6 bases, with 19 bases between the two germline ends. CDR1 and CDR2 from the germline V gene are SGDLS and YYNGEE. As DNA, the CDR3 is TGTGCCAGCAGCGTAGTCTATGGGGGTGGCGGGCCCAATGAGCAGTTCTTC. Encoded protein: CASSVVYGGGGPNEQFF.

This clonotype was seen many times. The chain links TRBV3-1 to TRBJ2-7, with D perhaps matching TRBD2 (6 bases). The CDR3 covers 15 residues. Germline V gives CDR1 LGHDT, CDR2 YNNKEL (reference sequence). V was pared by 0 bases and J by 6 bases, with 15 bases between. CDR3 amino acids: CASSQDGAGPSEQYF. The DNA of the CDR3 is TGTGCCAGCAGCCAAGATGGAGCGGGCCCAAGCGAGCAGTACTTC.

This clonotype was observed at least ten times. The V and J genes are TRBV6-1 and TRBJ2-7; D possibly corresponds to TRBD2 (5 bases). This CDR3 has 15 residues. Trimming removed 5 bases from V and 5 bases from J, with 19 bases in between. Germline-derived CDR1 and CDR2 are MNHNS and SASEGT. The CDR3 nucleotides read TGTGCCAGCAGTCCCGAGGGCCCAAGACTAAACGAGCAGTACTTC. It specifies CASSPEGPRLNEQYF.

This clonotype was recorded many times. The J gene is TRBJ1-1, the V gene TRBV6-1; a possible D gene is TRBD1 (5 bases). CDR3 length: 14 amino acids. V lost 6 bases to trimming and J lost 3 bases, with 14 bases between them. Germline-derived CDR1 and CDR2 are MNHNS and SASEGT. The CDR3 here is CASRHQGKDTEAFF. The CDR3 DNA follows: TGTGCCAGCAGGCATCAGGGCAAGGACACTGAAGCTTTCTTT.

The chain joins TRBV6-4 to TRBJ1-2; D might be TRBD1 (5 bases). The CDR3 length is 14 residues. Germline values: CDR1 MRHNA, CDR2 SNTAGT. V lost 0 bases and J 7 bases, leaving 12 bases between the germline ends. Here the CDR3 reads CASSDSSGAGGYTF. DNA of the CDR3: TGTGCCAGCAGTGACTCGAGTGGGGCTGGTGGCTACACCTTC.

This clonotype was seen only a few times. The rearrangement joins TRBV2 to TRBJ2-5; 7 bases match TRBD1. Germline trimming cut 6 bases from V and 2 bases from J; bases unmatched to any gene: 6. This CDR3 is 14 amino acids long. The germline V gene encodes CDR1 SNHLY and CDR2 FYNNEI. CDR3 nucleotides: TGTGCCAGCAGGGAACCGACAGGGCAAGAGACCCAGTACTTC. Its protein is CASREPTGQETQYF.

This chain uses TRBV28 with TRBJ1-6; D remains ambiguous. The CDR3 totals 14 residues. Deletions cut 5 bases from V and 0 bases from J, with 5 bases between. Germline CDR1 and CDR2: MDHEN and SYDVKM. CDR3 amino acids: CASSPSSYNSPLHF. CDR3 nucleotides: TGTGCCAGCAGTCCCAGCTCCTATAATTCACCCCTCCACTTT.

This clonotype showed up many times. The chain uses TRBV28 and TRBJ1-2; TRBD1 is a possible D gene (6 bases). V was shortened by 3 bases and J by 4 bases, with 15 bases between the two germline ends. This CDR3 is 15 amino acids long. Germline values: CDR1 MDHEN, CDR2 SYDVKM. The CDR3 is CASSLTTGSIYGYTF. The CDR3 DNA is TGTGCCAGCAGTTTGACGACAGGTAGCATCTATGGCTACACCTTC.

This clonotype has just a few counts. V gene TRBV4-1 combines with J gene TRBJ1-5; perhaps TRBD1 as D (6 bases). V lost 0 bases to trimming and J lost 7 bases, with 13 bases between them. CDR1 is MGHRA, CDR2 YSYEKL, per germline. The CDR3 has 15 residues. Here the CDR3 DNA reads TGCGCCAGCAGCCAAGATGGGGGGCCTAGGCAGCCCCAGCATTTT. It encodes CASSQDGGPRQPQHF.

This clonotype was seen at least ten times. This chain joins TRBV7-8 and TRBJ1-5; D remains unclear. V lost 5 bases and J lost 0, with 11 bases in between. The CDR3 extends over 15 amino acids. The germline V gene has CDR1 SGHVS and CDR2 FQNEAQ. The CDR3: CASSPGGSSNQPQHF. The CDR3 nucleotides read TGTGCCAGCAGCCCGGGAGGATCTAGCAATCAGCCCCAGCATTTT.

This clonotype appeared many times. The rearrangement joins TRBV5-1 to TRBJ2-3, with D perhaps TRBD2 (5 bases). Germline-derived CDR1 and CDR2 are SGHRS and YFSETQ. V was pared by 4 bases and J by 2 bases, with 14 bases between. The CDR3 extends over 15 amino acids. CDR3 nucleotides: TGCGCCAGCAGCACGGGATGGACTGCCACAGATACGCAGTATTTT. This encodes CASSTGWTATDTQYF.

This chain joins TRBV29-1 and TRBJ1-2; D unresolved. The ends were cut back, 6 bases at V and 2 bases at J, with 10 bases in the middle. The CDR3 is made up of 12 amino acids. The germline V gene encodes CDR1 SQVTM and CDR2 ANQGSEA. CDR3 residues: CSVLSVNYGYTF. CDR3 DNA sequence: TGCAGCGTCCTTAGTGTAAACTATGGCTACACCTTC. The full variable domain, with the rest looked up from reference TRBV29-1 and TRBJ1-2, is SAVISQKPSRDICQRGTSLTIQCQVDSQVTMMFWYRQQPGQSLTLIATANQGSEATYESGFVIDKFPISRPNLTFSTLTVSNMSPEDSSIYLCSVLSVNYGYTFGSGTRLTVV.

This clonotype was observed many times. The V and J genes are TRBV5-1 and TRBJ2-2, with D perhaps TRBD1 (5 bases). The V end lost 0 bases, the J end lost 4 bases, and 13 bases lay between the germline ends. The germline V gene has CDR1 SGHRS and CDR2 YFSETQ. This CDR3 is 16 amino acids long. The CDR3 spells CASSLEGIGLTGELFF. The CDR3 DNA is TGCGCCAGCAGCTTGGAGGGGATAGGGCTCACCGGGGAGCTGTTTTTT.

This clonotype was seen many times. The J gene is TRBJ2-4, the V gene TRBV24-1, with a possible D match to TRBD2 (6 bases). Trimming pared 7 bases from V and 4 bases from J, leaving 16 bases between. CDR1 KGHDR and CDR2 SFDVKD come from the germline V gene. There are 15 residues in the CDR3. The CDR3 protein is CATSLGSGGKNIQYF. In nucleotides, the CDR3 is TGTGCCACCAGCCTGGGGAGTGGGGGGAAAAACATTCAGTACTTC.

The chain couples TRBV7-9 to TRBJ2-3; 7 bases are a match to TRBD1. Germline CDR1 SEHNR, CDR2 FQNEAQ (reference sequence). The V segment lost 4 bases and the J segment 5 bases; nucleotides outside the gene matches: 3. There are 13 residues in the CDR3. CDR3 protein: CASSSAGGDTQYF. DNA of the CDR3: TGTGCCAGCAGCTCAGCAGGGGGAGATACGCAGTATTTT.

V and J are TRBV12-3 or TRBV12-4 and TRBJ2-4, with 7 bases fitting TRBD1. Losses at the gene ends were 6 bases for V and 5 bases for J; bases not matched to a gene: 7. This CDR3 contains 14 residues. Here the CDR3 reads CASRGTASQNIQYF. In DNA form, the CDR3 reads TGTGCCAGCAGAGGGACAGCCTCCCAAAACATTCAGTACTTC.

This clonotype was counted many times. The chain links TRBV6-5 to TRBJ2-1; D may correspond to TRBD1 or TRBD2 (5 bases each). Germline V lookup: CDR1 MNHEY, CDR2 SVGAGI. V was clipped by 0 bases and J by 2 bases, with 8 bases between them. The CDR3 loop spans 15 amino acids. The CDR3 loop reads CASSYSGDPYNEQFF. CDR3 nucleotides: TGTGCCAGCAGTTACTCGGGGGACCCCTACAATGAGCAGTTCTTC.

This clonotype was found a few times. This chain links TRBV12-3 or TRBV12-4 with TRBJ1-5; D gene unclear. This CDR3 region has 15 residues. Trimming took 1 base from V and 0 from J, leaving 7 bases between them. CDR3 in DNA: TGTGCCAGCAGTTTAGGACTGCTTAGCAATCAGCCCCAGCATTTT. It is translated as CASSLGLLSNQPQHF.

There are many counts of this clonotype. Compared with germline, one end of the junction differs, possibly owing to a read error. V gene TRBV28 combines with J gene TRBJ2-7; 7 positions agree with TRBD2. Germline CDR1 and CDR2: MDHEN and SYDVKM. The CDR3 is 15 amino acids. DNA of the CDR3: TGTGCCAGCAGTTCAGCGGGACCTTCCTCCCACGAGCAGTACTTC. This gives the protein CASSSAGPSSHEQYF.

In this sample, this clonotype turned up a few times. V usage is TRBV19 and J usage is TRBJ2-1; TRBD2 matches 9 bases. This CDR3 is built from 15 residues. The junction had 5 bases not matched to a gene; V was cut back by 4 bases and J by 4 bases. The V gene's germline CDR1 is LNHDA and CDR2 SQIVND (reference sequence). CDR3 sequence reads: CASSRSSGEYNEQFF. CDR3 sequence (DNA): TGTGCCAGTAGTAGGTCTAGCGGGGAATACAATGAGCAGTTCTTC.

A word on this clonotype: A much larger clone differs by one base, so this may be a read error. The gene calls are TRBV7-2 and TRBJ2-1, with 12 bases fitting TRBD2. Gene TRBJ2-7 matches the end of the DNA better, so the J call may be wrong. Germline CDR1 SGHTA, CDR2 FQGNSA. The CDR3 length is 17 residues. CDR3 coding DNA: TGTGCCAGCAGCTTGTTGGCTAGCGGGAGGGAGTACAATGAGCAGTACTTC. This sequence encodes CASSLLASGREYNEQYF.

This clonotype occurred many times. This rearrangement joins TRBV9 to TRBJ2-1; TRBD2 is a possible D gene (5 bases). V was pared by 0 bases and J by 8 bases, with 6 bases between. This CDR3 is built from 12 residues. The germline V gene encodes CDR1 SGDLS and CDR2 YYNGEE. CDR3 amino acids: CASSVERDEQFF. The CDR3, as DNA: TGTGCCAGCAGCGTAGAGAGGGATGAGCAGTTCTTC.

In this sample, this clonotype turned up many times. This rearrangement joins TRBV6-1 to TRBJ2-5; TRBD2 matches 11 bases. With 6 bases clipped from V and 2 bases from J, the junction kept 5 bases outside the gene matches. This CDR3 comprises 15 residues. Germline CDR1 MNHNS, CDR2 SASEGT. DNA of the CDR3: TGTGCCAGCAGACTTCTAGCGGGAGGACAAGAGACCCAGTACTTC. It specifies CASRLLAGGQETQYF.

This sequence joins TRBV10-3 and TRBJ1-2; D is possibly TRBD1 (6 bases). Germline V gene lookup returns CDR1 ENHRY and CDR2 SYGVKD. V was clipped by 4 bases and J by 3 bases, with 9 bases between them. The CDR3 sequence is 13 residues long. This chain's CDR3 is CAISGGADYGYTF. DNA of the CDR3: TGTGCCATCAGTGGGGGGGCTGACTATGGCTACACCTTC.